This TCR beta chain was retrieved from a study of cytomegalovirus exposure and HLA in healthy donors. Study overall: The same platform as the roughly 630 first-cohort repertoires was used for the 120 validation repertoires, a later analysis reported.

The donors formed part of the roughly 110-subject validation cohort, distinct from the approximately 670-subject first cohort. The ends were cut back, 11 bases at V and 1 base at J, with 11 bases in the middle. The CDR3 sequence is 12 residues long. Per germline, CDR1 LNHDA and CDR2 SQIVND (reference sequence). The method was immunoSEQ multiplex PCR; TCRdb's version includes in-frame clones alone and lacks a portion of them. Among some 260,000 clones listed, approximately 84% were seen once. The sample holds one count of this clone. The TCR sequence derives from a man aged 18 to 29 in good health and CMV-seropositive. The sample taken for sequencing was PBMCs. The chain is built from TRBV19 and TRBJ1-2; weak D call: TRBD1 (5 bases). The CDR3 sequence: CAARQNNYGYTF. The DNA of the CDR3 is TGTGCCGCTCGACAGAATAACTATGGCTACACCTTC.